This paragraph covers one T cell receptor beta chain sequence. What antigen it recognizes has not been identified. Base-call qualities are not available, and no considerably larger clone is one nucleotide away. At the DNA level, this CDR3 is encoded by other sequences in the same sample as well. The sample is drawn from a study of cytomegalovirus exposure and HLA in healthy donors (dated by TCRdb to about 2017). For the study in its entirety: An earlier analysis of approximately 640 of the donors reported 250 to 350 Gb of sequence data and roughly 110 million unique TCR beta sequences from about 200 million T cells. To study patterns of TCR occurrence, a later analysis re-analyzed previously published TCR beta repertoires from several hundred donors and added high-resolution HLA genotyping. The later analysis used no new phenotypic data to find candidate immune exposures, relying instead on TCR beta sequences and their occurrence across donors. To predict cytomegalovirus infection status, the study combined high-throughput TCR immunosequencing, statistical association of individual TCRs with disease status, and machine learning. An early release that covered some 640 HLA-typed donors contained 250 to 350 gigabases of sequencing data and around 85 million unique TCR sequences. An earlier analysis of more than 450 of the donors used high-throughput TCR beta sequencing to judge whether each TCR beta V gene segment behaved as functional or pseudogenic. The study profiled the T cell repertoires of 500 to 800 subjects by immunosequencing and related them to cytomegalovirus serostatus. The number of donors typed differed by locus, with roughly 629-640 for A, B, C, DRB1 and DQB1, roughly 550 for DQA1, approximately 570 for DPA1, and around 450 for DPB1. The aim of the study was to test whether cataloging public T cell receptors could identify signatures of past pathogen exposure. Several DR-DQ haplotypes were treated as single units for association and clustering because of strong linkage in the cohort. The genetic ancestry cluster associated with self-reported Caucasian donors included 81% of the roughly 400 genotyped donors. Both class I and class II loci were covered by HLA typing, at four-digit resolution. Every repertoire in the discovery cohort had been generated on one and the same sequencing platform. A later genetic analysis used genome-wide SNP genotypes for about 60% of the roughly 670 donors, treating that subset as a discovery cohort. In addition to the first cohort of 500 to 850 subjects, a separate validation cohort of some 120 different subjects was used. Donor age, sex, ethnicity and CMV serostatus were collected together with the repertoire data. On average, 235,054 unique TCR beta nucleotide sequences were sequenced per donor among 398 genotyped donors of the cohort, with around 19% of those sequences being non-productive.

Libraries were built with the immunoSEQ multiplex PCR assay. For the multiplex PCR, a mixture combining 60 forward primers for TCR Vbeta segments and 13 reverse primers for TCR Jbeta segments was used. The CDR3 region of rearranged TCR beta genes was amplified from genomic DNA by a multiplex PCR assay. The Illumina HiSeq System was used to sequence the amplified TCR beta libraries as 87-base-pair reads. As for how the authors treated the data: A later analysis counted approximately 74 million unique TCR beta chains across the 666 repertoires, and some 11 million of these chains were shared by at least two donors. A nearest-neighbor algorithm error-corrected the raw reads and collapsed the reads into unique sequences, merging closely related sequences to remove PCR and sequencing errors. CDR3 sequences were aligned to IMGT reference sequences to assign V, D and J gene segments. Each retained sequence needed at least a six-nucleotide match to both a V gene segment and a J gene segment. Rearrangements were classified as productive when the CDR3 lacked stop codons and remained in frame with V and J, and all other rearrangements were classified as non-productive. Following IMGT convention, CDR3 was defined as the stretch from the second conserved V-encoded cysteine to the conserved J-encoded phenylalanine. Sequences without an unambiguous match to a single V gene segment were excluded from the earlier analysis of about 640 of the donors. An earlier analysis of a few hundred of the donors called V segments functional above 56.7% productive rearrangements and segregating when the between-donor standard deviation exceeded 5%. To diagnose cytomegalovirus status from the catalog of TCR beta chain sequences, a statistical classification framework was built. V and J gene assignment, in a later analysis, came from comparing TCR nucleotide sequences with IMGT/GENE-DB human TR gene sequences. Using the TCRdist pipeline, a later analysis assigned CDR3 sequences along with most-parsimonious VDJ recombination scenarios. In a later analysis, each TCR beta chain was defined by its CDR3 amino acid sequence together with its V-gene family, and reads without a unique V-gene family were excluded. A later analysis removed nearly 600 highly shared, low-generation-probability nucleotide sequences to deal with suspected cross-contamination and a sequencing artifact. For each public chain, a later analysis derived a clonal expansion index from normalized ranks of inferred template counts within each repertoire. In a later analysis, generation probabilities were computed using a VDJ recombination model fitted to out-of-frame rearrangements, and the results were checked against IGoR. Hypergeometric tests were used in a later analysis to score TCR-TCR, TCR-HLA and TCR-CMV co-occurrence, with a repertoire-size bias correction applied to the TCR pairs. False discovery rates were estimated in a later analysis by permuting HLA or CMV assignments 20 times. In a later analysis, co-occurring TCRs were grouped using DBSCAN, and TCRdist sequence similarity was added for clustering within HLA-allele-positive subsets. Co-occurrence clustering excluded repertoires with fewer than 30,000 or more than 120,000 public chains, plus five with anomalous nucleotide sharing. This is the immuneACCESS table as TCRdb keeps it, with only in-frame sequences that have V and J called. A part of the clones is gone; compared with another copy, unresolved V genes explain less than half, and the rest is unexplained. V and J calls and clone size are those listed in that table; D and trimming were worked out from the DNA. Across this sample there are 180,000 or so clones, with roughly 88% seen only once. The top ten clones comprise 7.5% to 10% of the sample.

The germline V gene specifies MGHRA as CDR1 and YSYEKL as CDR2. V gives up 1 base and J gives up 5 bases, and the segment between their germline ends measures 9 bases. Its CDR3 holds 14 amino acids, cysteine through phenylalanine. CDR3 DNA is the only sequence kept; it has 42 bases, read in frame from the first base. What the work shows at the level of the full study, not this receptor alone: A further reported finding was that TCR beta sequences accurately predicted the HLA-A and HLA-B alleles for most subjects in the first cohort. The earlier analysis of about 600 of the donors excluded over 15 rarely observed V segments, including chromosome 9 orphons, because counts were too low. The classifier was reported to diagnose cytomegalovirus status with high specificity and sensitivity in both the original and validation cohorts. In vitro tests confirmed that three of the cytomegalovirus-associated TCR beta chains recognize cytomegalovirus antigens. While some public TCRs were present in many individuals, most TCR sequences turned up only very rarely across donors. An earlier analysis of several hundred of the donors showed that most TCR beta V segments appeared in productive rearrangements either about 90% or about 30% of the time, which broadly matched IMGT annotations. The authors suggested that the approach could potentially be extended to other disease states and immunological phenotypes. The study gave a list of 150 to 200 TCR beta chains associated with cytomegalovirus. Only TCR beta chains were sequenced in this cohort, and the absence of alpha or paired-chain data limited detectable features. A later genetic analysis associated a missense DCLRE1C variant with V-gene and J-gene trimming of TCR beta chains, and an independent cohort replicated the association. Sequencing depth was assumed to be roughly uniform across donors in the presence/absence analyses, though that assumption may not hold. Most CMV-associated TCR beta chains appeared to be HLA-restricted in a later analysis, and the HLA associations seemed to be driven largely by CMV exposure. A later analysis associated approximately 17,000 TCR beta sequences with specific HLA alleles at a false discovery rate of 0.05. According to a later genetic analysis, donors in an Asian-associated ancestry cluster had fewer N-insertions in productive TCRs than the approximately 670-donor mean. Correlated functional status among segregating V segments might be attributable to linkage disequilibrium, but an unknown experimental factor could not be ruled out. A later analysis found that HLA-associated TCR beta chains were more clonally expanded and had lower generation probabilities than equally common non-associated chains. Because HLA typing was missing for some donors at each locus, association tests included only the typed subset. A later analysis found that TCR association rates varied across HLA loci, with DRB1 alleles showing the most associated TCRs and HLA-C alleles the fewest. Immune exposure information for the cohort was limited to CMV serostatus. Assigning TCR associations to individual alleles was difficult when HLA alleles, especially DR and DQ, strongly co-occurred. Because the 87-base-pair reads could not distinguish some IMGT-functional V segments, including TRBV6-2 and TRBV6-3, those segments were excluded. The sequencing pipeline was judged likely to have produced a cluster of highly shared sequence variants as a technical artifact. A later analysis reported that several top co-occurrence clusters appeared linked to parvovirus B19, influenza, CMV and Epstein-Barr virus.

In total, roughly 670 healthy bone marrow donors made up the cohort. At the time of sampling, all cohort members were nominally healthy, though unrecorded immune exposures were likely present. The donor tested CMV seropositive and was one of the 289 seropositive cohort members. Every donor gave a peripheral blood sample, and the peripheral blood mononuclear cells from that sample were used for TCR beta sequencing. Genomic DNA was extracted from the blood cell samples with the Qiagen DNeasy Blood Extraction Kit. This TCR was sampled from a man aged 18 to 30 in good health and CMV-seropositive. The sample consisted of PBMCs. This chain is built from TRBV4-1 and TRBJ1-5, with the D segment identity uncertain. The bases are TGCGCCAGCAGCCAAGGTACGGGTGATCAGCCCCAGCATTTT. Its translation is CASSQGTGDQPQHF.